This T cell receptor (beta chain) was retrieved from a study of shared clonotypes between healthy human individuals (dated by TCRdb to 2018 to 2020). Looking at the study overall: Two women and a few men aged 18 to 49 years were included in the cohort. For each donor, three plates each were used for CD4 naive and CD4 memory, two plates were used for CD8 naive, and one plate was used for CD8 memory. To estimate repertoire size and how much clonotypes are shared between individuals, the study performed deep sequencing of blood TCR repertoires from a few healthy adults. To increase sequencing depth and limit assay-specific biases, different laboratories used diverse techniques to prepare libraries and sequence TCR repertoires. Per donor, leukapheresis produced somewhere between about 0.94 and 9.5 billion PBMCs. Points the paper makes about the study in general: Pairwise subsampling led to the expectation that sequencing depth would affect the degree of clonotype sharing among donors. Because the study included a small number of donors, the genetic and exposure-history diversity represented was limited. Sampling was restricted to blood, and TCR repertoires in tissue are likely to differ from TCR repertoires in blood. Naive subsets generally had larger estimated clonotype richness than memory subsets did. Roughly 5.2% of naive CD4, roughly 3.5% of naive CD8, about 2.4% of memory CD4, and approximately 0.39% of memory CD8 clonotypes were shared across a few donors. Incomplete sequencing was indicated by rarefaction of sorted-subset datasets, despite the large sequencing depth. Higher generation probabilities were observed for clonotypes shared by all four sorted-subset donors than for non-shared clonotypes.

The donors were healthy, HIV-negative adults who had no recently reported acute infections or vaccinations. Only Caucasian adults living in Nashville, Tennessee, USA were represented among the donors. CD4+ T cells were enriched by magnetic negative selection; naive cells were then positively selected on CD45RA, and the negative fraction formed the memory subset. After blood collection by leukapheresis, PBMCs were isolated using Ficoll-Histopaque density gradient centrifugation and then cryopreserved in the vapor phase of liquid nitrogen. Analytical flow cytometry was used to check the purity and quantity of every magnetically sorted T cell population. Each sorted fraction had its genomic DNA isolated and then quantified by UV absorbance on a Nanodrop 2000c. Of note for this clone: Its target antigen remains unknown. Nothing much larger sits one base from this clone, and base qualities are not available.

The CDR3 runs 14 amino acids, cysteine and phenylalanine included. Here the CDR3 DNA is all that survives: 42 bases in frame from base 1. For this chain, trimming is 4 bases at the V end and 12 bases at the J end, and the number of junction bases without a gene match is 11. CDR1 and CDR2, per the germline V gene, are SGDLS and YYNGEE. TCR CDR3 regions were amplified from genomic DNA by multiplex PCR using the deep immunoSEQ assay. Extracted genomic DNA from each cell subset was spread evenly across all wells of several immunoSEQ 96-well plates, with each plate serving as a replicate. For sorted subsets, 200 to 250 ng of genomic DNA, equivalent to around 31,000 T cell genomes, went into each replicate PCR. Purified libraries were measured with a Qubit 3.0 fluorometer, size-checked on a Bioanalyzer 2100, and measured again with the KAPA Library Quantification kit. Every immunoSEQ 96-well plate was sequenced on a separate single-read 150-cycle Illumina NextSeq 550 flow cell. Per the source publication's procedure: Because the immunoSEQ output included only junctional sequences and no quality scores, the filtering could not be the same as the filtering used for full-length reads. Sequences were annotated with PyIR, a Python wrapper for IgBLAST v1.9, and V/J genes and CDR3 were assigned using IMGT germline references. Reads were removed for weak V/J assignments (E-value above 1e-6), missing CDR3, stop codons, out-of-frame junctions, or ambiguous translated residues. V3J clonotypes were defined by identical inferred V gene, J gene, and CDR3 amino acid sequence. The percentage overlap between two repertoires was calculated by dividing the number of shared unique clonotypes by the size of the smaller repertoire. Three approaches were used to assess repertoire richness: RTK rarefaction, the Chao1 estimator, and Recon v2.1 estimates of unobserved clonotypes. Generation probabilities for all TCRbeta clonotypes obtained by the gDNA method from a few donors were computed using OLGA. TCRdb mirrors the immuneACCESS table, restricted to in-frame sequences. Some clones are absent from its copies; in checked studies, under half trace to an unresolved V gene, and the reason for the others is unknown. For V, J and clone size, that table is used; D and trimming come from the DNA. Within this sample are approximately 700,000 clones, with roughly 73% of them counted one time only. 1.5% to 2% of the sample is taken by the ten largest.

This clonotype was sampled from a woman aged 25 to 45 in good health. The chain is made from TRBV9 and TRBJ2-1; 9 nucleotides in the junction match TRBD2. The sequenced sample consisted of memory CD4+ T cells sorted from blood. The sample's cell subset or site, from its label and the paper: CD45RA-negative fraction. The bases read TGTGCCAGCAGCACTGCGGGAGGAGCGGGAGGGCAGTTCTTC. The encoded protein is CASSTAGGAGGQFF. The entire variable domain, with the stretches around the CDR3 drawn from the reference TRBV9 and TRBJ2-1 proteins, is DSGVTQTPKHLITATGQRVTLRCSPRSGDLSVYWYQQSLDQGLQFLIQYYNGEERAKGNILERFSAQQFPDLHSELNLSSLELGDSALYFCASSTAGGAGGQFFGPGTRLTVL.